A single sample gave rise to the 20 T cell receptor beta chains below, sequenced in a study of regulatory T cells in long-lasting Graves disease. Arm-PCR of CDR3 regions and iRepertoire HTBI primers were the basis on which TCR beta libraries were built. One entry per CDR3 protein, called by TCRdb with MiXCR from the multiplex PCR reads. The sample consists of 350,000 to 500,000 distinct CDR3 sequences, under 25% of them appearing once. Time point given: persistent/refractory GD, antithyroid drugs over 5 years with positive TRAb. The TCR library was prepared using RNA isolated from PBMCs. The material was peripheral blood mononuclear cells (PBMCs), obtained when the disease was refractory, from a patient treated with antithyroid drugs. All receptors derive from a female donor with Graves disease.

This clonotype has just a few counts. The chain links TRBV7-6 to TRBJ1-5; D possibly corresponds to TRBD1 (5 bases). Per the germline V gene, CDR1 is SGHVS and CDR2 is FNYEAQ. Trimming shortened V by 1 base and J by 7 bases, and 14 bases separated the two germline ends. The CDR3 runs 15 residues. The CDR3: CASSLGGGSGQPQHF. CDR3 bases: TGTGCCAGCAGCTTAGGTGGGGGGTCAGGCCAGCCCCAGCATTTT.

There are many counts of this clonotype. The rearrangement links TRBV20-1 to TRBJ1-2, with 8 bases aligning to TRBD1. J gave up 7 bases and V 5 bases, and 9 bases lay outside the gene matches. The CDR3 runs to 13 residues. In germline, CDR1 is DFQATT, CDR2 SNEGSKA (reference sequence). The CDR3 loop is CSAPGGAGFGYTF. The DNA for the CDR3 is TGCAGTGCTCCAGGGGGCGCGGGGTTTGGCTACACCTTC.

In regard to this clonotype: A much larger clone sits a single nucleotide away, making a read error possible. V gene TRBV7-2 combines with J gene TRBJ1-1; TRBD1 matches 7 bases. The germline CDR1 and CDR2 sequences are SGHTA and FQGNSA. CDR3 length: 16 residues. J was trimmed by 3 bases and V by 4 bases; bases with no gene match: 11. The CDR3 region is CASSSGGAGRHTEAFF. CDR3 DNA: TGTGCCAGCAGCTCAGGGGGAGCTGGACGGCACACTGAAGCTTTCTTT.

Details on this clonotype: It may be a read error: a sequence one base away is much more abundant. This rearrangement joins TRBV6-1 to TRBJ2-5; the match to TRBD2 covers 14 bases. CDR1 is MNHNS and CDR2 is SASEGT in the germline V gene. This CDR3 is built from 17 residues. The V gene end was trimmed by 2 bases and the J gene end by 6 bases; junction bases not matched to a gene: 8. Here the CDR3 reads CASSERGLAGDEKTQYF. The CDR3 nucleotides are TGTGCCAGCAGTGAACGGGGACTAGCGGGAGACGAAAAGACCCAGTACTTC.

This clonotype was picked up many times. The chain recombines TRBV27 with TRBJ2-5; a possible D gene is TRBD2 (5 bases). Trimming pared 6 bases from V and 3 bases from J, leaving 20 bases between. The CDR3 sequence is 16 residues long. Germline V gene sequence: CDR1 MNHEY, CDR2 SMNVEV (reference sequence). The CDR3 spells CASRHKLSGKEETQYF. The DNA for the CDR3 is TGTGCCAGCAGACACAAGCTTTCGGGGAAGGAAGAGACCCAGTACTTC.

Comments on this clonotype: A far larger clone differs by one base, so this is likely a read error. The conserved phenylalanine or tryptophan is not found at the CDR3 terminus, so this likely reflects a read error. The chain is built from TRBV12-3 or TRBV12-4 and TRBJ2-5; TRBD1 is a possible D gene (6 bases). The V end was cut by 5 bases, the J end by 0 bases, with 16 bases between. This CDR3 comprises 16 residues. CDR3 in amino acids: CASSEGGQTYQETQYL. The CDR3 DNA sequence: TGTGCCAGCAGTGAAGGGGGACAAACGTACCAAGAGACCCAGTACCTC.

CDR3 protein: CASGRAGGYEQYF. The CDR3 DNA follows: TGTGCCAGCGGTCGTGCGGGAGGTTACGAGCAGTACTTC. The chain links TRBV7-9 to TRBJ2-7; 8 nucleotides align to TRBD2. Germline V lookup: CDR1 SEHNR, CDR2 FQNEAQ (reference sequence). CDR3 size: 13 residues. Losses at the gene ends were 8 bases for V and 4 bases for J; bases not matched to a gene: 7.

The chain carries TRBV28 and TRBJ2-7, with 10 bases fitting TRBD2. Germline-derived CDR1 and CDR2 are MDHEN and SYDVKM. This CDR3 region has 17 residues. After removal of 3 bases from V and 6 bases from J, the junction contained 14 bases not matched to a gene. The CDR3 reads CASSFPTLPLAGVEQYF. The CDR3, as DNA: TGTGCCAGCAGTTTCCCGACCCTTCCGCTAGCGGGAGTCGAGCAGTACTTC.

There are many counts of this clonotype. The CDR3 reads CASSFAGGNKKLFF. DNA for the CDR3: TGTGCCAGCAGTTTCGCCGGGGGAAATAAAAAACTGTTTTTT. V and J are TRBV12-3 or TRBV12-4 and TRBJ1-4, with D possibly matching TRBD1 (5 bases). The CDR3 has 14 amino acids. V shed 3 bases and J shed 9 bases, with 14 bases lying between them.

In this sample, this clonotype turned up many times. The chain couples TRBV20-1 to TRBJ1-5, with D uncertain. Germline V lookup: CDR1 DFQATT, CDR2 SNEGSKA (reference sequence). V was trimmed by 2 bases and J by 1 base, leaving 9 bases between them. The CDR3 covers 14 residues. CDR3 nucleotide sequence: TGCAGTGCTAGATGGGATGGAAGCAATCAGCCCCAGCATTTT. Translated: CSARWDGSNQPQHF.

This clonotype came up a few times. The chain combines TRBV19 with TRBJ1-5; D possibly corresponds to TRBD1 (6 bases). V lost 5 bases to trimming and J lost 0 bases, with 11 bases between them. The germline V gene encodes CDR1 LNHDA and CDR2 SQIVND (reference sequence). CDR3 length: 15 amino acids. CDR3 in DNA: TGTGCCAGTAGTGTGACAGGACCTAGCAATCAGCCCCAGCATTTT. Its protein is CASSVTGPSNQPQHF.

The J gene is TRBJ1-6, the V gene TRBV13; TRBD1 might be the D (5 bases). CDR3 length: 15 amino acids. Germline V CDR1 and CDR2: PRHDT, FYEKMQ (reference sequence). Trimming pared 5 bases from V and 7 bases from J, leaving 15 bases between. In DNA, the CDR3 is TGTGCCAGCAGCGCCGGAGGAGGGGTGAATTCACCCCTCCACTTT. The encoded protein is CASSAGGGVNSPLHF.

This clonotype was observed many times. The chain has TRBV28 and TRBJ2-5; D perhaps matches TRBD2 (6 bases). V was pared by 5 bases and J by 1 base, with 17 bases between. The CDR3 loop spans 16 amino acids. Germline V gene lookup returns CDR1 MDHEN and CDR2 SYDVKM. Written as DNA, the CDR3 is TGTGCCAGCAGTCACCGGGACTTAAACTTCCAAGAGACCCAGTACTTC. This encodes CASSHRDLNFQETQYF.

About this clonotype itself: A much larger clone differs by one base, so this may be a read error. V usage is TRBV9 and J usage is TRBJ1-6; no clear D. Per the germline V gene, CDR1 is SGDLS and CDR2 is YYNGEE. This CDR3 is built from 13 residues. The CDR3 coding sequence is TGTGCCAGCAGCGTAGAGGGTAATCCACCCCTCCACTTT. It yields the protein CASSVEGNPPLHF.

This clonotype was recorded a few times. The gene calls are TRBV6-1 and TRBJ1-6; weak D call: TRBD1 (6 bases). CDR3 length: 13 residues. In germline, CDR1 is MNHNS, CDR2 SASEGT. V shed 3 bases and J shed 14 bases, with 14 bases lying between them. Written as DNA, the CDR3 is TGTGCCAGCAGTGACATCCAGGGGTGGGCCCTCCACTTT. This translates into CASSDIQGWALHF.

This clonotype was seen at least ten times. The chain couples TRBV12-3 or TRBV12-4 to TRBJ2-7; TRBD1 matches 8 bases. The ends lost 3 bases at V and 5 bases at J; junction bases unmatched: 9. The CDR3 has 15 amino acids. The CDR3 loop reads CASSLAGGGRDEQYF. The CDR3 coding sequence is TGTGCCAGCAGTTTGGCAGGGGGCGGTAGGGACGAGCAGTACTTC.

The CDR3 DNA reads TGTGCCAGCAGTTCTACGGACCAAGAAGAGACCCAGTACTTC. Protein product: CASSSTDQEETQYF. This sequence joins TRBV28 and TRBJ2-5; D gene ambiguous. The CDR3 runs to 14 residues. Germline CDR1 MDHEN, CDR2 SYDVKM. V was cut by 4 bases and J by 3 bases, with 12 bases left in between.

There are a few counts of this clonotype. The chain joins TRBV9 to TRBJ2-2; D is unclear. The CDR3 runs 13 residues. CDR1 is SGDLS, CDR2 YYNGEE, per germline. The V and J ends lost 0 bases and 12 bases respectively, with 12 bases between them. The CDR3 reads CASSVADQDKLFF. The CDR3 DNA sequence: TGTGCCAGCAGCGTAGCGGACCAGGATAAGCTGTTTTTT.

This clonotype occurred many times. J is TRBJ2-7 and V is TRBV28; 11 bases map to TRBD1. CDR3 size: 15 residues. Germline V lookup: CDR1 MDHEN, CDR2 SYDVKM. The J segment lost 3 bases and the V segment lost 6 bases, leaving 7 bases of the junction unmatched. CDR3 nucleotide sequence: TGTGCCAGCAGGAAAAGGACAGGGGGCTACTACGAGCAGTACTTC. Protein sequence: CASRKRTGGYYEQYF.

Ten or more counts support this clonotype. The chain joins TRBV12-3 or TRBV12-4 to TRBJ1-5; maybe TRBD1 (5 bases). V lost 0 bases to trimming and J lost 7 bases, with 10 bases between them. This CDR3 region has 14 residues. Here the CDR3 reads CASSLATGQQPQHF. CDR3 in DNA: TGTGCCAGCAGTTTAGCAACGGGGCAGCAGCCCCAGCATTTT.